This T cell receptor (beta chain) was captured in a study of technical replicates of blood from several donors. This table comes from immunoSEQ multiplex PCR, and its TCRdb copy is limited to in-frame clones, with some not included. The table lists fewer than 90,000 clones, about 88% of them singletons. The V and J ends lost 6 bases and 2 bases, in that order; junction bases with no gene match: 6. The CDR3 loop spans 15 amino acids. Germline CDR1 and CDR2: MRHNA and SNTAGT. J is TRBJ2-3 and V is TRBV6-4; 9 bases match TRBD1. This TCR was sampled from a human donor in good health. The sample consisted of T cells isolated from PBMCs. CDR3 bases: TGTGCCAGCAGGGAATGGACAGGGGCCACAGATACGCAGTATTTT. It is translated as CASREWTGATDTQYF.